Each of the 2 T cell receptor beta chains below was sequenced from the same sample in a study of blood T cells in healthy people across ages. The use of a sample-barcoded 5' primer and a J-beta primer mix characterized a second PCR of roughly 6 to 11 cycles. Via MiXCR, TCRdb re-called the 5' RACE reads, giving one row per CDR3 protein. The sample consists of hundreds of thousands of distinct CDR3 sequences, approximately 52% of them appearing once. The sequenced material came from blood. Every receptor here comes from an elderly woman in good health.

The rearrangement uses TRBV20-1 and TRBJ1-5; 10 nucleotides line up with TRBD1. Germline CDR1 reads DFQATT; CDR2 reads SNEGSKA (reference sequence). V lost 4 bases and J lost 5; bases outside the gene matches: 2. CDR3 size: 13 residues. The CDR3, as DNA: TGCAGTGCTATCGGACAGGGGGATCAGCCCCAGCATTTT. This sequence encodes CSAIGQGDQPQHF.

This chain uses TRBV6-4 with TRBJ1-1; TRBD1 might be the D (5 bases). The germline V and J ends were trimmed by 3 bases and 5 bases, with 13 bases remaining between them. The CDR3 length is 14 residues. CDR1 is MRHNA, CDR2 SNTAGT, per germline. The CDR3 reads CASSEQPDSTEAFF. The DNA for the CDR3 is TGTGCCAGCAGTGAACAACCCGACAGTACTGAAGCTTTCTTT.